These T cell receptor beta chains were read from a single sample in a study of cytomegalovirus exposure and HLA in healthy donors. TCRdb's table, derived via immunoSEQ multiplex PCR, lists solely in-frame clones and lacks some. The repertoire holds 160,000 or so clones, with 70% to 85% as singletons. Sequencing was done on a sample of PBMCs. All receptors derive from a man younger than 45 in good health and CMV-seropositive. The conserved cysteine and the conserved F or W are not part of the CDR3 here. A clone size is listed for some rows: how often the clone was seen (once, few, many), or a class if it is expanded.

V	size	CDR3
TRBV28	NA	ASSLFRGYEQY
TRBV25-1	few	ASSSSGTGGHEQY
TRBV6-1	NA	ASGDSAGYGYT
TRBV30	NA	AWSEDSADTQY
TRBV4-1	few	ASSPPPKQGVETQY
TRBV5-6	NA	ASSLDRGHGYT
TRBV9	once	ASSVGQGAGETQY
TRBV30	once	AWSVPGGLRGEKLF
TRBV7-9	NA	ASRDSALDEQY
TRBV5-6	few	ASSLARQSPNYGYT
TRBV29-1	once	SAPGGGGASYEQY
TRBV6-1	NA	ASSQSLYEQY
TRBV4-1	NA	ASSQEGGSPLH
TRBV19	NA	ASSILKVGPISGNTIY
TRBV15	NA	ATSRAGLNTEAF
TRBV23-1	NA	ASSHRTGGFTGELF
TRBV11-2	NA	ASSLFDMGGEGFYEQY
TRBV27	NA	ASSLAAHNEQF
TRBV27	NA	ASMSGGGNEQF
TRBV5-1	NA	ASPGNTVNYGYT
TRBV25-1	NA	ASSDLLAGGWNEQF
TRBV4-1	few	ASRRTGGSEQF
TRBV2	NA	ASRGPANYEQY
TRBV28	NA	ASTPGPRYSNQPQH
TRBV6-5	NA	ASSYSALSYNSPLH
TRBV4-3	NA	ASSQDITGTAVEKLF
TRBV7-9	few	ASSSHSTQY
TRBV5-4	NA	ASSLAAGGVSDTQY
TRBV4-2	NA	ASSQDRGKLEKLF
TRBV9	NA	ASSPGGLAGDPSTGELF
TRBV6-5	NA	ASKGRVDGGYEQY
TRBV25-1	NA	ASRTDRVSGSPLH
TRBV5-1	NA	ASSYGGEQL
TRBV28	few	ASSTNSGGRYNEQF
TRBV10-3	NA	ATSGTDTYEQY
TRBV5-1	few	ASSLEWVGGTEAF
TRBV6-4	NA	ASRTGTGPTDTQY
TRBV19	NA	ASSIWDRGIGEQY
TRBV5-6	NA	ASSLSRATDTQY
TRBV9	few	ASKPGQGADYGYT
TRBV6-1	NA	ASSESGGGSDTQY
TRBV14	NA	ASSQDRGGFWTEAF